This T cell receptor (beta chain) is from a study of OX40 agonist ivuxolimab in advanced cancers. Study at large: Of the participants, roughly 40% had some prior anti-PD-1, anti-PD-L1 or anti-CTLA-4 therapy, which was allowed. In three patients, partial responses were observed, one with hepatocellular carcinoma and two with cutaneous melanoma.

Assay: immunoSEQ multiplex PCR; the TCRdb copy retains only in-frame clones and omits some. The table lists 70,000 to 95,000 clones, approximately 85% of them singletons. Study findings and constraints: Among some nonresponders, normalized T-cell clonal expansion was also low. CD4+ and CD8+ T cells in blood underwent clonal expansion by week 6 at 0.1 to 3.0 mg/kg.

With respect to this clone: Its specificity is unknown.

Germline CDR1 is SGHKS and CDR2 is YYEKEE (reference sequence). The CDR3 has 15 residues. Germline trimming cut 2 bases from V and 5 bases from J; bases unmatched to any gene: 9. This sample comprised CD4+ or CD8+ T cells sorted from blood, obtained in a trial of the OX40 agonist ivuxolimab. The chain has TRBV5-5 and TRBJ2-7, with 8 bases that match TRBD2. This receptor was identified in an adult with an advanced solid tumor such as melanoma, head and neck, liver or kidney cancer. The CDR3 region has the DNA TGTGCCAGCAGCTTATTCTCCCGGCGGGGGGACGAGCAGTACTTC. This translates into CASSLFSRRGDEQYF.